This T cell receptor beta chain was observed in a study of radiotherapy plus CTLA-4 blockade in lung cancer. Across the study: Among all patients, 18% showed objective responses, while 30% to 35% had disease control.

General observations from the study: Blood TCR clones of tumor origin expanded after radiotherapy plus ipilimumab.

Of note for this clone: Its antigen remains unknown.

The protocol was immunoSEQ multiplex PCR, while the TCRdb copy is restricted to in-frame clones and leaves out a portion. The data hold roughly 110,000 clones, with more than 65% observed a single time. People whose metastatic non-small-cell lung cancer was chemo-refractory got focal radiation along with CTLA-4 blockade by ipilimumab. The germline V gene has CDR1 SGHTA and CDR2 FQGTGA. The ends were cut back, 5 bases at V and 2 bases at J, with 9 bases in the middle. This CDR3 region has 13 residues. This clonotype originated in a human donor with non-small cell lung cancer that progressed on radiotherapy plus ipilimumab. Some clones in this sample may be carry-over from other donors' samples. Sequences were derived from peripheral blood, sampled from a patient treated with radiotherapy plus ipilimumab. The rearrangement links TRBV7-3 to TRBJ1-1; D is possibly TRBD1 (5 bases). This CDR3 reads CASSPRTNTEAFF. The CDR3 DNA reads TGTGCCAGCAGCCCAAGGACAAACACTGAAGCTTTCTTT.